Included here is one T cell receptor beta chain sequence, with context. The target of this receptor is not known. No much larger clone exists at a distance of one base, and base qualities are not known. This sample was included in a study of blood T cells in healthy people across ages (dated by TCRdb to about 2015). For context, the study as a whole: Template switching captured roughly one uniquely barcoded TCR beta cDNA molecule per two T cells in model experiments. For two donors (one aged 18 to 30 and one aged 80 or older), the study analyzed two additional independent replicas of 1 million unique cDNA reads from the same blood draw. To avoid experimental bias, donors of different ages were randomly spread across the sequencing lanes. The donors were split into four age groups: young (average 16 years), middle-aged (roughly 39), aged (more than 60) and long-lived (approximately 80). Using deep sequencing normalized with unique cDNA molecular identifiers, the study measured how TCR beta repertoire diversity changes with age. Paper-wide results and their limitations: The long-lived group showed more naive CD4+ T cells, fewer expanded clones and increased TCR diversity than the aged group, suggesting age selection. Because donor CMV infection status was unknown, age-related changes in expanded clonotypes were potentially confounded. Bulk unsorted PBMC profiling prevented conclusive comparison of naive and antigen-experienced compartments. Observed TCR beta diversity correlated strongly with the percentage of naive T cells measured by flow cytometry. As age increased, observed TCR beta diversity per million T cells dropped in a roughly linear way, and a significant reduction was already evident by age about 40. Estimates of total diversity based on one million sequenced T cells were considered lower bounds and underestimates.

The roughly 39 donors, aged about 6 to 95 years, were systemically healthy Caucasian individuals from Russia. Each donor gave ten milliliters of peripheral blood, drawn into EDTA-treated Vacutainer tubes. PBMCs were isolated by Ficoll-Paque density-gradient centrifugation, with at least 7 million obtained per sample. Trizol reagent was used to extract total RNA from PBMCs, with at least 5.5 micrograms per sample. For every donor, flow cytometry on a PBMC aliquot measured the percentage of naive CD45RAhigh/CD27high T cells. The method behind the library was 5' RACE. TCRdb names Illumina HiSeq 2500 as the instrument used. A second PCR of roughly 7 to 12 cycles was run with a J-beta primer mix and a sample-barcoded 5' primer. A template-switch 5' adaptor carrying 12 random nucleotides introduced a unique molecular identifier onto each TCR beta cDNA molecule. Each sample yielded at least 3 million CDR3-containing paired-end reads. First-strand cDNA synthesis was performed from all RNA using the Mint cDNA synthesis kit, with priming by a TRBC-specific oligonucleotide. All cDNA was treated with uracil-DNA glycosylase and then went through a first 18-cycle PCR with the universal primers M1SS and BC2_uni_R. Under the source paper's analysis protocol: For normalization, 1 million high-quality reads were randomly selected from each sample, with every read carrying a distinct molecular identifier. Instead of being binned into consensus sequences, reads that shared molecular identifiers were thrown out. MiTCR, run with a Q25 quality threshold and the strictest error-elimination algorithm, handled CDR3 identification, clonotype clustering and error correction. A nonparametric unseen species model using Euler transformation provided a lower-bound estimate of total TCR beta diversity. The public reads were run again by TCRdb, first through fastp at Q25 and then through MiXCR, and only productive beta chains were kept. When rows share a CDR3 protein, they turn into one entry using the most common DNA and genes. These V and J calls are TCRdb output, not the study's own analysis. The sample table holds about 760,000 distinct CDR3 sequences, of which about 61% were seen once. Jointly, the top ten make up roughly 25% of the sample.

The origin of this receptor is a man aged 35-49 years in good health. The specimen sequenced was blood.

In nucleotide form, the sequence is TGTGCCAGCAGTGACTCGGGACATAAGCAGTTCTTC. This encodes CASSDSGHKQFF. Recombination linked TRBV6-4 to TRBJ2-1; matching of 6 bases hints at TRBD1 as the D gene. The junction carries 8 bases between V and J, which are trimmed by 0 bases and 11 bases respectively. The CDR3 has 12 amino acids, counting the end cysteine and phenylalanine. The CDR3 DNA has 36 bases and is translated from base 1. The germline V gene encodes CDR1 MRHNA and CDR2 SNTAGT.